This TCR beta chain stems from a study of T cell responses to AZD1222 COVID-19 vaccine. Study details: It was second doses at about 4 or about 12 weeks that were pooled. Study-wide findings and caveats: In all cases, repertoires were sampled only after the peak T cell response. Among those given AZD1222, only six were seropositive at baseline. Increases in Spike-specific TCR breadth and depth were seen after two AZD1222 doses.

Data came from immunoSEQ multiplex PCR; TCRdb stores just in-frame clones and leaves some out. This table holds approximately 110,000 clones, about nine tenths found once. Comments on this clone: The antigen is undetermined.

The sequence derives from an adult in good health. The sample here was peripheral blood, taken on day 0 of AZD1222 vaccination.

CDR3 in DNA: TGCGCCAGCAGCGCAGGACTAGCGGGATCCTACGAGCAGTACTTC. Protein sequence: CASSAGLAGSYEQYF. The chain links TRBV5-1 to TRBJ2-7; 12 bases are shared with TRBD2. CDR1 SGHRS and CDR2 YFSETQ come from the germline V gene. J gave up 1 base and V 4 bases, and 3 bases lay outside the gene matches. CDR3 length equals 15 residues.